This T cell receptor beta chain is from a study of T cells after yellow fever vaccination. This CDR3 has 14 residues. After removal of 7 bases from V and 8 bases from J, the junction contained 10 bases not matched to a gene. CDR1 SGHRS and CDR2 YFSETQ come from the germline V gene. This clonotype was picked up a small number of times. TCRdb recomputed calls from the 5' RACE reads with MiXCR, one row per CDR3 protein. The sample lists around 250,000 distinct CDR3 sequences, 6.9% occurring once. Here the sequenced sample was CD4+ T cells sorted from PBMCs, taken 15 days after the yellow fever booster vaccination. This receptor was obtained from a man aged 25-40 years who received the YFV17D yellow fever vaccine. J is TRBJ2-1 and V is TRBV5-1, with 9 bases that match TRBD2. The CDR3 loop is CASGEGSGSYEQFF. The CDR3 coding sequence is TGCGCCAGCGGTGAAGGTAGCGGGAGCTATGAGCAGTTCTTC.